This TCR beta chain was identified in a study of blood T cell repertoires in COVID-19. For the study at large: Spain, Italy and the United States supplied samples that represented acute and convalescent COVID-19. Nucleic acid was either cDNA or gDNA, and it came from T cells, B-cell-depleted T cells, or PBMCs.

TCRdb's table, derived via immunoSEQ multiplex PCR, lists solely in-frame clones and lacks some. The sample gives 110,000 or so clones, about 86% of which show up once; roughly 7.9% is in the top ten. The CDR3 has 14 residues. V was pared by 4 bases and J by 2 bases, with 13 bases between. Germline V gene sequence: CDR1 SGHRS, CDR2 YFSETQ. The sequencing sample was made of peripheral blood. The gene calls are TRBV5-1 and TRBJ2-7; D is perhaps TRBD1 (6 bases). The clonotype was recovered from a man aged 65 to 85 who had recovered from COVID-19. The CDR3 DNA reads TGCGCCAGCAGCCCCCAGACAGGCGCCTACGAGCAGTACTTC. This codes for CASSPQTGAYEQYF.